A single sample gave rise to the 26 T cell receptor beta chains below, sequenced in a study of cytomegalovirus exposure and HLA in healthy donors. Primers included in the PCR were 60 Vbeta and 13 Jbeta primers. Generated by immunoSEQ multiplex PCR, the TCRdb table keeps only in-frame clones and is missing some. The data contain 72,000 or so clones, roughly 66% of them singletons. The specimen was PBMCs. Every receptor here comes from a woman aged 45-60 years in good health and CMV-seronegative.

The rearrangement joins TRBV4-1 to TRBJ1-4, with D tentatively TRBD1 (5 bases). The CDR3 runs to 15 residues. Germline-derived CDR1 and CDR2 are MGHRA and YSYEKL. V lost 4 bases, J lost 8 bases, and 17 bases lay in between. The DNA of the CDR3 is TGCGCCAGCAGCCCCCAAGGGGTGGCGATGGAAAAACTGTTTTTT. Translation gives CASSPQGVAMEKLFF.

This clone showed up just once. This rearrangement joins TRBV9 to TRBJ2-7; possibly TRBD1 for D (5 bases). In germline, CDR1 is SGDLS, CDR2 YYNGEE. The CDR3 sequence is 15 residues long. The V and J ends lost 4 bases and 3 bases respectively, with 17 bases between them. The CDR3 nucleotides read TGTGCCAGCAGCCTTGACGGACATACATTCTACGAGCAGTACTTC. This encodes CASSLDGHTFYEQYF.

This clone showed up just a few times. The gene calls are TRBV7-9 and TRBJ1-5, with a weak D call TRBD1 (5 bases). The V end lost 4 bases, the J end lost 6 bases, and 13 bases lay between the germline ends. Germline V gives CDR1 SEHNR, CDR2 FQNEAQ (reference sequence). The length of the CDR3 is 14 residues. CDR3 sequence (DNA): TGTGCCAGCAGCTCCCAGGGTATTACTCAGCCCCAGCATTTT. This codes for CASSSQGITQPQHF.

This clone has just a few counts. The rearrangement joins TRBV5-1 to TRBJ2-2; D not resolved. The length of the CDR3 is 16 residues. CDR1 and CDR2 (germline): SGHRS, YFSETQ. V shed 0 bases and J shed 5 bases, with 14 bases lying between them. The CDR3 sequence: CASSLGATLWTGELFF. CDR3 in DNA: TGCGCCAGCAGCTTGGGGGCCACACTTTGGACCGGGGAGCTGTTTTTT.

This clone was seen more than once but under ten times. The V gene is TRBV28, the J gene TRBJ1-1; 11 positions agree with TRBD1. CDR3 length equals 15 residues. Germline CDR1 is MDHEN and CDR2 is SYDVKM. The V gene end was trimmed by 4 bases and the J gene end by 4 bases; junction bases not matched to a gene: 5. DNA of the CDR3: TGTGCCAGCAGTTACGGGGGGACAGGGGGCACTGAAGCTTTCTTT. Translated, it gives CASSYGGTGGTEAFF.

This rearrangement joins TRBV4-2 to TRBJ1-1; no clear D gene. The germline CDR1 and CDR2 sequences are LGHNA and YNFKEQ. V lost 1 base and J lost 7, with 13 bases in between. This CDR3 has 14 amino acids. The CDR3 DNA reads TGTGCCAGCAGCCAAGCGTTCACCAGCGGTGAAGCTTTCTTT. Protein sequence: CASSQAFTSGEAFF.

The chain recombines TRBV4-3 with TRBJ2-7; TRBD2 matches 10 bases. Germline V CDR1 and CDR2: LGHNA, YSLEER. There are 15 residues in the CDR3. The trim removed 4 bases at V and 2 bases at J, leaving 5 bases unmatched. The CDR3 DNA sequence: TGCGCCAGCAGCCGTGGGACTAGCGCCGCCTACGAGCAGTACTTC. The encoded protein is CASSRGTSAAYEQYF.

The chain couples TRBV28 to TRBJ2-3; 8 nucleotides match TRBD2. This CDR3 contains 17 residues. Germline V gene lookup returns CDR1 MDHEN and CDR2 SYDVKM. V shed 3 bases, J shed 7 bases, and the junction held 15 bases outside the gene matches. The CDR3 loop reads CASSFVPRGGLWNTQYF. The CDR3 DNA reads as TGTGCCAGCAGTTTTGTCCCTCGGGGGGGCCTGTGGAATACGCAGTATTTT.

This clone was observed a few times. CDR3 region: CAWNRPGWTGGATDTQYF. CDR3 in DNA: TGTGCCTGGAACAGACCGGGGTGGACAGGGGGGGCCACAGATACGCAGTATTTT. This chain connects TRBV30 to TRBJ2-3, with 10 bases aligning to TRBD1. This CDR3 contains 18 residues. Germline V CDR1 and CDR2: GTSNPN, SVGIG (reference sequence). The V and J ends lost 4 bases and 2 bases, in that order; junction bases with no gene match: 15.

The rearrangement uses TRBV28 and TRBJ2-7, with TRBD2 as a possible D gene (6 bases). This CDR3 has 14 amino acids. Germline values: CDR1 MDHEN, CDR2 SYDVKM. V lost 2 bases, J lost 7 bases, and 15 bases lay in between. The CDR3 region is CASSLPPGGGEQYF. DNA of the CDR3: TGTGCCAGCAGTTTACCACCCGGTGGGGGGGAGCAGTACTTC.

The CDR3 here is CASSKGLAGGAETQYF. The CDR3 coding sequence is TGTGCCAGCAGTAAAGGACTAGCGGGAGGTGCAGAGACCCAGTACTTC. The rearrangement links TRBV2 to TRBJ2-5, with 14 bases lining up with TRBD2. Trimming at V came to 5 bases and at J to 4 bases, leaving 6 bases not matched to a gene. There are 16 residues in the CDR3. Germline loops: CDR1 SNHLY, CDR2 FYNNEI.

In its sample, this clone was seen a few times. J is TRBJ2-1 and V is TRBV29-1, with 11 bases lining up with TRBD1. The junction had 9 bases not matched to a gene; V was cut back by 3 bases and J by 8 bases. Germline-derived CDR1 and CDR2 are SQVTM and ANQGSEA. The CDR3 has 15 amino acids. This CDR3 reads CSVEAGTGGRDEQFF. The CDR3 region has the DNA TGCAGCGTTGAGGCAGGGACAGGGGGACGTGATGAGCAGTTCTTC.

J is TRBJ2-1 and V is TRBV28; tentatively, D is TRBD2 (6 bases). V lost 4 bases and J 0 bases, leaving 13 bases between the germline ends. Germline V lookup: CDR1 MDHEN, CDR2 SYDVKM. The CDR3 loop spans 16 amino acids. The DNA for the CDR3 is TGTGCCAGCAGTTCGGCATCCGGGAGCTCCTACAATGAGCAGTTCTTC. Translating it yields CASSSASGSSYNEQFF.

The chain combines TRBV28 with TRBJ2-2, with D tentatively TRBD1 (5 bases). Deletions cut 4 bases from V and 3 bases from J, with 18 bases between. This CDR3 is 17 amino acids long. Germline V CDR1 and CDR2: MDHEN, SYDVKM. CDR3 loop: CASSSSLGLGHTGELFF. The CDR3 DNA follows: TGTGCCAGCAGTTCCTCTTTGGGGCTGGGGCACACCGGGGAGCTGTTTTTT.

The chain joins TRBV6-5 to TRBJ2-7, with 11 bases aligning to TRBD2. This CDR3 spans 15 amino acids. The junction had 6 bases not matched to a gene; V was cut back by 8 bases and J by 0 bases. Germline assignment: CDR1 MNHEY and CDR2 SVGAGI. CDR3 coding DNA: TGTGCCAGCCGCTTAGCGGGAGGGAGCTCCTACGAGCAGTACTTC. It specifies CASRLAGGSSYEQYF.

The chain has TRBV6-5 and TRBJ2-7, with a weak D call TRBD2 (5 bases). Germline CDR1 reads MNHEY; CDR2 reads SVGAGI. The CDR3 extends over 16 amino acids. V was cut by 2 bases and J by 4 bases, with 18 bases left in between. Here the CDR3 reads CASSYGPLGSLYEQYF. CDR3 coding DNA: TGTGCCAGCAGTTACGGTCCACTAGGGTCGCTATACGAGCAGTACTTC.

V is TRBV19 and J is TRBJ1-5; the D gene is possibly TRBD1 (5 bases). V dropped 7 bases and J dropped 3 bases, with 10 bases sitting between them. The CDR3 has 13 amino acids. Germline V lookup: CDR1 LNHDA, CDR2 SQIVND (reference sequence). The CDR3 reads CASKQDTNQPQHF. DNA for the CDR3: TGTGCCAGTAAACAGGACACCAATCAGCCCCAGCATTTT. The full variable domain, completed using reference TRBV19 and TRBJ1-5, is DGGITQSPKYLFRKEGQNVTLSCEQNLNHDAMYWYRQDPGQGLRLIYYSQIVNDFQKGDIAEGYSVSREKKESFPLTVTSAQKNPTAFYLCASKQDTNQPQHFGDGTRLSIL.

Of note for this clone: One junction end disagrees with the germline gene, perhaps due to a read error. This sequence joins TRBV7-7 and TRBJ2-7, with a tentative D call TRBD1 (5 bases). The CDR3 spans 14 residues. Looked up from germline, CDR1 is SSHAT and CDR2 is FNYEAQ (reference sequence). The CDR3 reads CASSPRSQGDEQYF. As DNA, the CDR3 is TGTGCTAGCAGCCCGCGGAGTCAGGGCGACGAGCAGTACTTC.

The chain joins TRBV29-1 to TRBJ2-3; 13 bases align to TRBD2. The length of the CDR3 is 16 residues. Germline V CDR1 and CDR2: SQVTM, ANQGSEA. The trim removed 4 bases at V and 5 bases at J, leaving 9 bases unmatched. CDR3 in DNA: TGCAGCGTTGGTGAAGTAGGACTAGCGGGAGTAGATACGCAGTATTTT. Translating gives CSVGEVGLAGVDTQYF.

This rearrangement joins TRBV7-2 to TRBJ2-7; perhaps TRBD2 as D (5 bases). Germline V gene sequence: CDR1 SGHTA, CDR2 FQGNSA. The V end lost 4 bases, the J end lost 3 bases, and 13 bases lay between the germline ends. The CDR3 sequence is 14 residues long. The CDR3 loop is CASSSGLDFYEQYF. The DNA of the CDR3 is TGTGCCAGCAGCTCCGGACTCGATTTCTACGAGCAGTACTTC.

This chain connects TRBV5-1 to TRBJ2-7; 8 nucleotides line up with TRBD1. Germline V CDR1 and CDR2: SGHRS, YFSETQ. The ends lost 3 bases at V and 3 bases at J; junction bases unmatched: 8. The length of the CDR3 is 15 residues. CDR3 sequence: CASSWGTGESYEQYF. DNA for the CDR3: TGCGCCAGCAGCTGGGGGACAGGAGAGAGCTACGAGCAGTACTTC.

The chain recombines TRBV28 with TRBJ2-5, with TRBD2 matching 8 bases. The V gene's germline CDR1 is MDHEN and CDR2 SYDVKM. The V and J ends lost 4 bases and 4 bases, in that order; junction bases with no gene match: 14. The CDR3 contains 17 residues. This CDR3 reads CASSSYPGRVGGETQYF. For the CDR3, the DNA is TGTGCCAGCAGTTCCTATCCCGGGAGGGTCGGGGGAGAGACCCAGTACTTC.

The V and J genes are TRBV2 and TRBJ1-5; unclear D gene. From germline, CDR1 is SNHLY and CDR2 FYNNEI. Trimming removed 6 bases at V and 0 bases at J, with 9 bases between. The CDR3 runs 14 residues. DNA for the CDR3: TGTGCCAGCAGGTCAGATTATAGCAATCAGCCCCAGCATTTT. This codes for CASRSDYSNQPQHF.

This chain uses TRBV19 with TRBJ1-1; 8 bases match TRBD1. Germline CDR1 LNHDA, CDR2 SQIVND (reference sequence). The ends lost 3 bases at V and 5 bases at J; junction bases unmatched: 17. This CDR3 region has 18 residues. The CDR3 loop reads CASSIPPGGGGRGTEAFF. The CDR3 DNA sequence: TGTGCCAGTAGTATCCCGCCAGGGGGCGGAGGGAGAGGGACTGAAGCTTTCTTT.

The chain employs TRBV6-5 and TRBJ2-4; 7 bases are shared with TRBD2. Germline V gene lookup returns CDR1 MNHEY and CDR2 SVGAGI. V lost 2 bases to trimming and J lost 6 bases; unmatched junction nucleotides: 1. The CDR3 extends over 13 amino acids. The DNA for the CDR3 is TGTGCCAGCAGTTACAGGGAGGGAAACATTCAGTACTTC. As protein: CASSYREGNIQYF.

V gene TRBV15 combines with J gene TRBJ1-1; perhaps TRBD1 as D (6 bases). Germline CDR1 reads LNHNV; CDR2 reads YYDKDF (reference sequence). CDR3 size: 15 residues. Trimming stripped 5 bases from V and 4 bases from J, with 17 bases between. This chain's CDR3 is CATSGTRGGGTEAFF. In DNA form, the CDR3 reads TGTGCCACCAGCGGGACCAGGGGAGGGGGCACTGAAGCTTTCTTT.